Described below is a single T cell receptor beta chain sequence and its context. In the authors' workflow: Reference gene primers were amplified, and this amplification served to estimate nucleated cell counts. Some clones are missing from TCRdb's copy, which holds only in-frame ones; the method was immunoSEQ multiplex PCR. The DNA was the basis for D and trimming; V, J and clone size are from that table. The sample contains approximately 250,000 clones, around 89% of which appear only once. The data were obtained in a study of blood T cell repertoires in COVID-19. Study as a whole: Sample material is recorded as cDNA or gDNA derived from T cells, B-cell-depleted T cells, or PBMCs.

CDR3 size: 16 residues. Germline loops: CDR1 SQVTM, CDR2 ANQGSEA. Unmatched junction bases numbered 7, after V lost 3 bases and J lost 0 bases. Categorization into cohorts depended on clinical history that participants reported. The sample taken for sequencing was PBMCs or T cells enriched from blood (not recorded which). The rearrangement uses TRBV29-1 and TRBJ2-7; the match to TRBD2 covers 11 bases. The TCR was taken from a woman aged 30 to 39 with acute COVID-19. CDR3 DNA sequence: TGCAGCGTTGAGGTAGCGGGAGGGGTCAGCTCCTACGAGCAGTACTTC. This translates into CSVEVAGGVSSYEQYF.